This record covers a single TCR beta chain. Its target is unknown. The data originate from a study of identical twins. Regarding the study as a whole: Those out-of-frame alpha sequences shared by twins showed an excess of low generation probability. Out-of-frame TCR alpha sharing observed in monozygotic twins exceeded model estimates.

TCRdb reprocessed the 5' RACE reads with MiXCR, giving one entry per CDR3 protein. The table includes approximately 620,000 distinct CDR3 sequences, around 8.6% detected once. The germline CDR1 and CDR2 sequences are MDHEN and SYDVKM. With 5 bases clipped from V and 1 base from J, the junction kept 8 bases outside the gene matches. The CDR3 is 16 amino acids. A further study also used this sample, focusing on yellow fever vaccine responses in identical twins. Per that paper: Twins reportedly showed a vaccine T cell response that seemed partly convergent and partly personalized.

The source material was PBMCs. The J gene is TRBJ2-1, the V gene TRBV28; TRBD1 matches at 7 bases. This receptor was obtained from a woman younger than 35 in good health. The CDR3 here is CASSETGKGSYNEQFF. CDR3 nucleotide sequence: TGTGCCAGCAGTGAGACAGGGAAGGGATCCTACAATGAGCAGTTCTTC.